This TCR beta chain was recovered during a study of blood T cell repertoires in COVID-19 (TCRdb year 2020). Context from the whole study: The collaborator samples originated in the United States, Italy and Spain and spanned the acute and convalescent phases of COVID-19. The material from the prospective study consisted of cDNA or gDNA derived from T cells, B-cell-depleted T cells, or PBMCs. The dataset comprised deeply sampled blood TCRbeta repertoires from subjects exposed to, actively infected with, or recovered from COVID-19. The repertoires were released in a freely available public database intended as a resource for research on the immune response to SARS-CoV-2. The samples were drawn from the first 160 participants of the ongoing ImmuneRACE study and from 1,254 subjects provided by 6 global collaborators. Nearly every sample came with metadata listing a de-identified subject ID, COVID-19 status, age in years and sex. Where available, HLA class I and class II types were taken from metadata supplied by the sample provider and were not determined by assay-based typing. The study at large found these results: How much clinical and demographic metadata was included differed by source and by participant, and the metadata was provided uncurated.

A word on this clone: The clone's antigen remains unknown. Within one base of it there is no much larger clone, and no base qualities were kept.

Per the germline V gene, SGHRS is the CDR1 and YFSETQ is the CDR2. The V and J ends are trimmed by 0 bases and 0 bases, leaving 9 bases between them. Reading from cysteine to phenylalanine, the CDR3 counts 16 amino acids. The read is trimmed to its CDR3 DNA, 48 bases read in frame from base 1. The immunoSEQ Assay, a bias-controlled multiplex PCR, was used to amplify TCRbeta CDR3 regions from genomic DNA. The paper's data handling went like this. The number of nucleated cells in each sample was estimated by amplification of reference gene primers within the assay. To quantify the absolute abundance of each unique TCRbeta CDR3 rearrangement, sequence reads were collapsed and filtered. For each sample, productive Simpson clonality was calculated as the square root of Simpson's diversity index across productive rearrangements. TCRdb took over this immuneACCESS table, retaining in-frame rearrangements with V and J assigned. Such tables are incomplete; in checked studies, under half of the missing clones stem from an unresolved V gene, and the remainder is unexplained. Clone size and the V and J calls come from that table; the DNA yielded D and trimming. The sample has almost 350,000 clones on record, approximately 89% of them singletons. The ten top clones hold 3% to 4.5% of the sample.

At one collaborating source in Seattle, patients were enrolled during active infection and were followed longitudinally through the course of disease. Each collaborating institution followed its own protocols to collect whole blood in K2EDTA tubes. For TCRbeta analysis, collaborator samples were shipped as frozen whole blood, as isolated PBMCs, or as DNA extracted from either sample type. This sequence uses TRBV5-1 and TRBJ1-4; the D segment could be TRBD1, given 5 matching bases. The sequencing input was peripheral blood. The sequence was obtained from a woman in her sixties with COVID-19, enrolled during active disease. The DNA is TGCGCCAGCAGCTTGGGAGACAGAGCAACTAATGAAAAACTGTTTTTT. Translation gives CASSLGDRATNEKLFF.